This TCR beta chain stems from a study of blood T cell repertoires in COVID-19. This table comes from immunoSEQ multiplex PCR, and its TCRdb copy is limited to in-frame clones, with some not included. Of about 270,000 clones in the sample, 70% to 90% were seen once. Participants were aged about 18 to 89 years from approximately 23 US areas. Cohorts were assigned according to the clinical history that participants reported. This TCR was sampled from a man younger than 35 who had recovered from COVID-19. The sequenced sample consisted of PBMCs or T cells enriched from blood (not recorded which).

CDR3 amino acids: CASSSHREGDTEAFF. The CDR3 DNA reads as TGTGCCAGCAGCTCACACAGGGAAGGGGACACTGAAGCTTTCTTT. The chain recombines TRBV5-5 with TRBJ1-1; weak D call: TRBD1 (6 bases). The CDR3 loop spans 15 amino acids. Trimming left V 3 bases short and J 3 bases short, with 15 bases between. Germline CDR1 is SGHKS and CDR2 is YYEKEE (reference sequence).